These 4 T cell receptor beta chains were sequenced from one sample in a study of cytomegalovirus exposure and HLA in healthy donors. Both 60 Vbeta primers and 13 Jbeta primers went into the PCR. Here immunoSEQ multiplex PCR was the method, and the copy in TCRdb shows in-frame clones only, minus some. In the table there are 100,000 to 150,000 clones, 65% to 85% of which are singletons. Sequences were obtained from PBMCs. These receptors were collected from a woman aged 40 to 55 in good health and CMV-seronegative.

There are a few counts of this clone. This rearrangement joins TRBV7-2 to TRBJ1-3; 7 bases fit TRBD1. Germline-derived CDR1 and CDR2 are SGHTA and FQGNSA. V shed 1 base, J shed 2 bases, and the junction held 8 bases outside the gene matches. The CDR3 covers 17 residues. The CDR3 loop reads CASSLDGLGGTGNTIYF. The CDR3 DNA sequence: TGTGCCAGCAGCTTAGATGGGTTAGGGGGCACTGGAAACACCATATATTTT.

The genes are TRBV2 and TRBJ2-4; the match to TRBD2 covers 7 bases. Germline values: CDR1 SNHLY, CDR2 FYNNEI. The CDR3 spans 12 residues. Trimming at V came to 9 bases and at J to 8 bases, leaving 7 bases not matched to a gene. The CDR3 coding sequence is TGTGCCAGTGGGGGGGGAGGAGACATTCAGTACTTC. Protein: CASGGGGDIQYF.

This chain links TRBV4-1 with TRBJ2-3, with 8 bases lining up with TRBD2. After removal of 4 bases from V and 5 bases from J, the junction contained 8 bases not matched to a gene. Germline CDR1 MGHRA, CDR2 YSYEKL. The CDR3 sequence is 15 residues long. CDR3 protein: CASSPEGGGIDTQYF. The CDR3 bases are TGCGCCAGCAGCCCCGAGGGCGGGGGGATAGATACGCAGTATTTT.

The chain employs TRBV5-4 and TRBJ2-3; TRBD2 matches 7 bases. V shed 2 bases, J shed 5 bases, and the junction held 8 bases outside the gene matches. The germline V gene has CDR1 SGHNT and CDR2 YYREEE (reference sequence). This CDR3 spans 15 amino acids. The CDR3 DNA reads as TGTGCCAGCAGCTTCTGGGCGGGAGAGGGAGATACGCAGTATTTT. Amino acid sequence: CASSFWAGEGDTQYF.